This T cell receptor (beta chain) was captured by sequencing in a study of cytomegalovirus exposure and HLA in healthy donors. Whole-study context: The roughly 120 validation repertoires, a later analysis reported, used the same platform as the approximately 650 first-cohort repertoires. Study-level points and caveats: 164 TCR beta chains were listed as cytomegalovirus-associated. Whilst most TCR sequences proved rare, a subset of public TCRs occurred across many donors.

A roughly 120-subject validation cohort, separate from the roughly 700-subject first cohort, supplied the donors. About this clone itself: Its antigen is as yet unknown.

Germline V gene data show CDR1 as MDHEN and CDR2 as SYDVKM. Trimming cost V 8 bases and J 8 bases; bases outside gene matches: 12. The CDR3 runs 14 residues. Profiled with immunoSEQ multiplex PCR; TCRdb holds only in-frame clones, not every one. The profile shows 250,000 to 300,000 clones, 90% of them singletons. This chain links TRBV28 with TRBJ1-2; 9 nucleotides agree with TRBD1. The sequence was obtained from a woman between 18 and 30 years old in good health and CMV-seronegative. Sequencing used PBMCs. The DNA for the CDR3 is TGTGCCAGCTTGACAACCGGGACAGGGTTAGGCTACACCTTC. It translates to CASLTTGTGLGYTF.